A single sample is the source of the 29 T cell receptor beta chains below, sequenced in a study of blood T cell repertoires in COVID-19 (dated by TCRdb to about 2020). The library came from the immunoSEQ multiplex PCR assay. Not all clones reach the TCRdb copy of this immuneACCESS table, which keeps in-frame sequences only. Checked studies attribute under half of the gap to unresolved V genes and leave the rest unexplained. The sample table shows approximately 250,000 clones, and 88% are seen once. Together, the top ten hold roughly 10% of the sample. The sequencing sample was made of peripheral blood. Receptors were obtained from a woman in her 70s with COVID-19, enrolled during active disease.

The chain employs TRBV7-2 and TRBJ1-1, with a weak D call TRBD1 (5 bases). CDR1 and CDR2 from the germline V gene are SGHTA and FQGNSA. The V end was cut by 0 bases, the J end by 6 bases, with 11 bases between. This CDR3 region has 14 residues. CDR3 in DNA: TGTGCCAGCAGCTTAGCGTCAGGGCGGCCTGAAGCTTTCTTT. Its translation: CASSLASGRPEAFF.

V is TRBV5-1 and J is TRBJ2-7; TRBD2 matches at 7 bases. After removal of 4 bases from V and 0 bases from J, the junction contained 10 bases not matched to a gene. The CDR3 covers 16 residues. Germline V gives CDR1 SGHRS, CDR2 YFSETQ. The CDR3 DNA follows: TGCGCCAGCAGCCCCACCCTTTCGGGAGGCTCCTACGAGCAGTACTTC. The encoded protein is CASSPTLSGGSYEQYF.

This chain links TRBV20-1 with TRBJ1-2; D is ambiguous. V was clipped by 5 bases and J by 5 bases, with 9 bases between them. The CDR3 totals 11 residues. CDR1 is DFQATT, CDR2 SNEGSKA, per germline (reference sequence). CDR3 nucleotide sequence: TGCAGTGCTGTCCGAGGTTATGGCTACACCTTC. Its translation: CSAVRGYGYTF.

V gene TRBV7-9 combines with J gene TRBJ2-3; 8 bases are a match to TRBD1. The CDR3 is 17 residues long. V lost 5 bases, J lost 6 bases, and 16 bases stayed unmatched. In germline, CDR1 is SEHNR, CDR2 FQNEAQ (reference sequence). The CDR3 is CASSSSGTGWGRDTQYF. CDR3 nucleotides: TGTGCCAGCAGCAGTTCCGGGACAGGATGGGGGCGGGATACGCAGTATTTT.

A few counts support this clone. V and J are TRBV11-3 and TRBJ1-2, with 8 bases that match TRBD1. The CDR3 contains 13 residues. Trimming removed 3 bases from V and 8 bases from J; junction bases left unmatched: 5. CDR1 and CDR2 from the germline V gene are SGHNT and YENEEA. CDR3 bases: TGTGCCAGCAGCTTCGGACAGGGAGGAGGCTACACCTTC. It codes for CASSFGQGGGYTF.

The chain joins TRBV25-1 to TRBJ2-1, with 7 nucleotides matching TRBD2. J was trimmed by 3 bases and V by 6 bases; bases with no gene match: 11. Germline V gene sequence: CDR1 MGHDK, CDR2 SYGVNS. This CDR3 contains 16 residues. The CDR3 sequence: CASSQRGGVGYNEQFF. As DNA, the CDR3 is TGTGCCAGCAGCCAACGGGGAGGGGTAGGCTACAATGAGCAGTTCTTC.

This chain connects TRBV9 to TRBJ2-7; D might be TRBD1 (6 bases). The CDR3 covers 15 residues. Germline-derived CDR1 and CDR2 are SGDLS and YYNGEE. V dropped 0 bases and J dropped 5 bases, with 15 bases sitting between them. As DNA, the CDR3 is TGTGCCAGCAGCGTAGATCTGCAGGGGAAGAACGAGCAGTACTTC. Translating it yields CASSVDLQGKNEQYF.

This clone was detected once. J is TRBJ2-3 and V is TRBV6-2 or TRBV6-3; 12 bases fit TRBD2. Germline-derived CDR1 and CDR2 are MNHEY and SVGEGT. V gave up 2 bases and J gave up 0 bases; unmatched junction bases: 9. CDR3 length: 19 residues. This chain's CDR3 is CASSYPFGLAGPSTDTQYF. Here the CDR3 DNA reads TGTGCCAGCAGTTACCCTTTTGGACTAGCGGGGCCTAGCACAGATACGCAGTATTTT.

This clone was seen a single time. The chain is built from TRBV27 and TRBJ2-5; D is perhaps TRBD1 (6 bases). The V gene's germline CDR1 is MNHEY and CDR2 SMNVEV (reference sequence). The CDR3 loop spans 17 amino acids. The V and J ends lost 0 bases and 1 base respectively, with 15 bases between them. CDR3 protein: CASSLSPPGQFQETQYF. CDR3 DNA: TGTGCCAGCAGTTTATCGCCTCCTGGACAGTTCCAAGAGACCCAGTACTTC.

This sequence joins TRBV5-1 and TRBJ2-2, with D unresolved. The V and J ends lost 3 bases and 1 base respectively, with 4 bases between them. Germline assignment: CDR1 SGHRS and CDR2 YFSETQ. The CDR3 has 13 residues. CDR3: CASSSMNTGELFF. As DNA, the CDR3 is TGCGCCAGCAGCTCCATGAACACCGGGGAGCTGTTTTTT.

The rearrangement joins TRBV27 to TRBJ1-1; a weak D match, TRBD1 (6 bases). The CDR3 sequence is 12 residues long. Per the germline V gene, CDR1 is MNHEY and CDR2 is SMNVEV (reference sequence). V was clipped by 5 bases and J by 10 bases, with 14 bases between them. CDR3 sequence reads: CASSERGGPAFF. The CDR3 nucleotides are TGTGCCAGCAGTGAGCGAGGGGGACCAGCTTTCTTT.

DNA for the CDR3: TGTGCCAGCAGCCAAGACAGGACTAGCGGCTACGAGCAGTACTTC. This codes for CASSQDRTSGYEQYF. The rearrangement joins TRBV4-2 to TRBJ2-7; TRBD2 matches 10 bases. Germline CDR1 LGHNA, CDR2 YNFKEQ. The junction had 2 bases not matched to a gene; V was cut back by 0 bases and J by 3 bases. CDR3 length: 15 residues.

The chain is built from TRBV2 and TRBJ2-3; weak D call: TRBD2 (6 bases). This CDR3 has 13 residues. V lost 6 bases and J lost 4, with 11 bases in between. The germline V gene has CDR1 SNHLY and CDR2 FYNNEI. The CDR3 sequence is CASRDSGPDTQYF. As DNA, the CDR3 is TGTGCCAGCAGGGATAGCGGCCCAGATACGCAGTATTTT.

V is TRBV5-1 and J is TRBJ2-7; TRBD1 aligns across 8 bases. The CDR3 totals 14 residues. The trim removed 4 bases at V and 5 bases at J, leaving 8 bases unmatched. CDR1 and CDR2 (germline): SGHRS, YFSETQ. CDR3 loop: CASSHGTGSHEQYF. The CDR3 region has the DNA TGCGCCAGCAGCCATGGGACAGGTTCCCACGAGCAGTACTTC.

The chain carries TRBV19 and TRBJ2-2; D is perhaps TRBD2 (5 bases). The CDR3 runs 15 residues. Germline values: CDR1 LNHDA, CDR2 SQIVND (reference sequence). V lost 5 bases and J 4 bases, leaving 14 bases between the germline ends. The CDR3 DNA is TGTGCCAGTAGTCCTGGGAGAGCTTCCACCGGGGAGCTGTTTTTT. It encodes CASSPGRASTGELFF.

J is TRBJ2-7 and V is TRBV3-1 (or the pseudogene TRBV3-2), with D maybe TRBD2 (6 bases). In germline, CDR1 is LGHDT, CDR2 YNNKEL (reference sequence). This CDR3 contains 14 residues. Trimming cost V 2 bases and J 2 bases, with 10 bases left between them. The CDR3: CASSQFGGTYEQYF. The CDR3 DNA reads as TGTGCCAGCAGCCAATTCGGGGGAACCTACGAGCAGTACTTC.

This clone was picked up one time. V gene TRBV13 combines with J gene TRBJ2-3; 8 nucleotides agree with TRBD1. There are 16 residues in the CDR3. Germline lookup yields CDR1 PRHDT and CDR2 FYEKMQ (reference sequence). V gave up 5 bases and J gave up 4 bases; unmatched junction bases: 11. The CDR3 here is CASSPVGTGRSDTQYF. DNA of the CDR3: TGTGCCAGCAGCCCAGTGGGGACAGGACGTTCAGATACGCAGTATTTT.

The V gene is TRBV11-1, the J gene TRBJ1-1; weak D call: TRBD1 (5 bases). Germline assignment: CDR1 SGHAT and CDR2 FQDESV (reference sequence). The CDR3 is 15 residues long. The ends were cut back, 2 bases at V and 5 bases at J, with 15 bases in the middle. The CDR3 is CASSLFELAGTEAFF. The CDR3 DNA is TGTGCCAGCAGCTTATTTGAGTTGGCAGGGACTGAAGCTTTCTTT.

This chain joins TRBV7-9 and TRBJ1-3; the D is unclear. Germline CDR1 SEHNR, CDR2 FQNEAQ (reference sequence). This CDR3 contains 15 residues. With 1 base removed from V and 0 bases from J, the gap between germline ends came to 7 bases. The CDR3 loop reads CASSLGTSSGNTIYF. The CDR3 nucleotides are TGTGCCAGCAGCTTAGGCACCAGCTCTGGAAACACCATATATTTT. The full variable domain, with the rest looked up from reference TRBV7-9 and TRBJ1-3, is DTGVSQNPRHKITKRGQNVTFRCDPISEHNRLYWYRQTLGQGPEFLTYFQNEAQLEKSRLLSDRFSAERPKGSFSTLEIQRTEQGDSAMYLCASSLGTSSGNTIYFGEGSWLTVV.

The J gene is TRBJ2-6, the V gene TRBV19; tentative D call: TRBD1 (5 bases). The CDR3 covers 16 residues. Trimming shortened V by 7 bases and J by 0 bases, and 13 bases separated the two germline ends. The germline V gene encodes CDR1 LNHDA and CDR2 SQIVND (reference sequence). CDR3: CASTRDSASGANVLTF. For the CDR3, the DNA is TGTGCCAGTACCCGAGACAGCGCCTCTGGGGCCAACGTCCTGACTTTC. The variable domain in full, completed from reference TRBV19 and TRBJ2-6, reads DGGITQSPKYLFRKEGQNVTLSCEQNLNHDAMYWYRQDPGQGLRLIYYSQIVNDFQKGDIAEGYSVSREKKESFPLTVTSAQKNPTAFYLCASTRDSASGANVLTFGAGSRLTVL.

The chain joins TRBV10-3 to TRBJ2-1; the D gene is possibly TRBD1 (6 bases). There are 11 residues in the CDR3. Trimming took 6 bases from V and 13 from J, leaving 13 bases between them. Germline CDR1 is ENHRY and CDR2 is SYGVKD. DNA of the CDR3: TGTGCCATCAGAGGGGGTGAGAATCAGTTCTTC. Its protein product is CAIRGGENQFF.

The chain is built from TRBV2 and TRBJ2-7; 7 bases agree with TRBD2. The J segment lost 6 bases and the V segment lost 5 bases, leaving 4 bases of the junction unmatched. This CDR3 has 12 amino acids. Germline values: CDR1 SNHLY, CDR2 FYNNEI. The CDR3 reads CASSLAVSEQYF. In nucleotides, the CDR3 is TGTGCCAGCAGTCTAGCGGTTTCCGAGCAGTACTTC.

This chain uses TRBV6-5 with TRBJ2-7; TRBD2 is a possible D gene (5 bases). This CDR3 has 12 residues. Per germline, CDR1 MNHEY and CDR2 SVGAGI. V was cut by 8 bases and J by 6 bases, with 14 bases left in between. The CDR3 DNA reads TGTGCCAGCTGGAAGCGAGGGCTCGAGCAGTACTTC. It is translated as CASWKRGLEQYF.

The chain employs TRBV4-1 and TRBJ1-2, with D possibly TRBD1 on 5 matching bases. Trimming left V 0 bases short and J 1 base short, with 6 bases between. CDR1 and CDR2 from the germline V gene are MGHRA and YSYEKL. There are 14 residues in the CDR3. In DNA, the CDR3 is TGCGCCAGCAGCCAAGAGGGGCATAACTATGGCTACACCTTC. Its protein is CASSQEGHNYGYTF.

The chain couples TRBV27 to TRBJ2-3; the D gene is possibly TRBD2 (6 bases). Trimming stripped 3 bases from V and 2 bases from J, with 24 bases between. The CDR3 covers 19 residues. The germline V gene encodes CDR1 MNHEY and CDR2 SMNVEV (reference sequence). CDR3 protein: CASSFFSGLGTGVTDTQYF. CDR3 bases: TGTGCCAGCAGTTTTTTCTCGGGGCTAGGGACGGGGGTCACAGATACGCAGTATTTT.

Written as DNA, the CDR3 is TGCAGCGTTGTGACAGTAGAGAATCAGCCCCAGCATTTT. Translating gives CSVVTVENQPQHF. V gene TRBV29-1 combines with J gene TRBJ1-5, with a tentative D call TRBD1 (5 bases). CDR1 and CDR2 from the germline V gene are SQVTM and ANQGSEA. Trimming stripped 4 bases from V and 4 bases from J, with 11 bases between. The CDR3 is 13 amino acids.

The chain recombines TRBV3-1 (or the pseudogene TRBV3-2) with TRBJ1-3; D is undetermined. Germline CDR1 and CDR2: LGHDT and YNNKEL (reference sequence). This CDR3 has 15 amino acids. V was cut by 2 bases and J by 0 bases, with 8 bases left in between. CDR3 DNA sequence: TGTGCCAGCAGCCAAAACGGTCGCTCTGGAAACACCATATATTTT. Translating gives CASSQNGRSGNTIYF.

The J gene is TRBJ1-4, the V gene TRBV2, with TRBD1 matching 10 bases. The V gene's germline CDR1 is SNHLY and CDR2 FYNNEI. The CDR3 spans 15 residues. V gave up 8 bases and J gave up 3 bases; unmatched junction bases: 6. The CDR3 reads CASLRDRGANEKLFF. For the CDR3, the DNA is TGTGCCAGCCTTAGGGACAGGGGCGCTAATGAAAAACTGTTTTTT.

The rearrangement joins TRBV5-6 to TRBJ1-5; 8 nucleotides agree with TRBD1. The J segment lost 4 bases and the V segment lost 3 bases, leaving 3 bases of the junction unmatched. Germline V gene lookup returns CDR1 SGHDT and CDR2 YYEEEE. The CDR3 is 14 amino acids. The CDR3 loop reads CASSWTGRNQPQHF. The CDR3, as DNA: TGTGCCAGCAGCTGGACAGGGCGTAATCAGCCCCAGCATTTT. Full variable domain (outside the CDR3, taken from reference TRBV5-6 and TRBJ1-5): DAGVTQSPTHLIKTRGQQVTLRCSPKSGHDTVSWYQQALGQGPQFIFQYYEEEERQRGNFPDRFSGHQFPNYSSELNVNALLLGDSALYLCASSWTGRNQPQHFGDGTRLSIL.